What follows describes a single TCR beta chain. Antigen specificity is unknown. At the time of sampling, donors were nominally healthy, though unrecorded immune exposures were likely. The PCR was carried out with 60 Vbeta primers and 13 Jbeta primers. Assay: immunoSEQ multiplex PCR; the TCRdb copy retains only in-frame clones and omits some. Of 100,000 or so clones listed, approximately 80% are singletons. The data originate from a study of cytomegalovirus exposure and HLA in healthy donors. The germline V gene encodes CDR1 SGHNT and CDR2 YENEEA. V lost 1 base and J 8 bases, leaving 16 bases between the germline ends. This CDR3 is 15 amino acids long. Whole-study findings and limits: Accurate HLA-A and HLA-B prediction from TCR beta sequences was reported for most subjects. Donor immune exposure was known only as CMV serostatus.

Source material: PBMCs. This receptor was taken from a male donor in good health and CMV-seronegative. The V and J genes are TRBV11-3 and TRBJ2-3; perhaps TRBD1 as D (5 bases). For the CDR3, the DNA is TGTGCCAGCAGCTTAGGATCAAGGGAAAGGGGTACGCAGTATTTT. Its translation: CASSLGSRERGTQYF.